This TCR beta chain was sequenced in a study of shared clonotypes between healthy human individuals. The study, taken as a whole, reports: Generation probability values for non-shared clonotypes were lower than those for clonotypes shared by all four donors. Naive subsets generally had larger estimated richness than memory subsets. Shared across four donors were around 5% of the naive CD4 clonotypes.

As regards this clone: The antigen remains undetermined.

Positive CCR7 selection of CD45RO-negative cells yielded the naive CD8 cells, and terminally differentiated effector memory CD45RA+ cells were excluded. All of the donors resided in Nashville, Tennessee, and each was a Caucasian adult. The CDR3 has 16 amino acids. CDR1 is LNHNV, CDR2 YYDKDF, per germline (reference sequence). V was shortened by 0 bases and J by 0 bases, with 9 bases between the two germline ends. Clones were read by immunoSEQ multiplex PCR, and TCRdb kept only the in-frame ones, dropping some. The repertoire includes 800,000 to 950,000 clones, about 97% of them detected once, and about 0.25% sits in the top ten.

The chain has TRBV15 and TRBJ2-4; perhaps TRBD1 as D (5 bases). Sequences were obtained from naive CD8+ T cells sorted from blood. This clonotype was obtained from a man aged 25-45 years in good health. CDR3 nucleotides: TGTGCCACCAGCAGAGATTTGGGGCTAGCCAAAAACATTCAGTACTTC. Translated: CATSRDLGLAKNIQYF.